The present entry profiles one TCR beta chain with its context. Antigen unknown. The data derive from a study of shared clonotypes between healthy human individuals. In the original analysis: Filtering differed because ImmunoSEQ produced junction-only sequences that carried no quality scores. The method was immunoSEQ multiplex PCR; TCRdb's version includes in-frame clones alone and lacks a portion of them. V, J and clone size were drawn from that table, and D and trimming were deduced from the DNA. The profile shows about 680,000 clones, 92% of them singletons. With 0 bases removed from V and 3 bases from J, the gap between germline ends came to 13 bases. The germline CDR1 and CDR2 sequences are LNHNV and YYDKDF (reference sequence). This CDR3 spans 16 amino acids. Study-wide results and caveats: Rarefaction analysis demonstrated incomplete sorted-subset sequencing notwithstanding large depth. Naive subsets typically showed greater estimated richness than memory subsets.

The naive CD8 population came from CD45RO-negative cells selected for CCR7, without terminally differentiated effector memory CD45RA+ cells. This receptor was obtained from a man aged 30-40 years in good health. The sample taken for sequencing was naive CD8+ T cells sorted from blood. The rearrangement uses TRBV15 and TRBJ2-3, with D uncertain. The CDR3 nucleotides read TGTGCCACCAGCAGAGAGGCCGCACTTGGGACAGATACGCAGTATTTT. It specifies CATSREAALGTDTQYF.